One sample yielded the 13 T cell receptor beta chains listed below, sequenced in a study of blood T cell repertoires in COVID-19. Sequenced by immunoSEQ multiplex PCR; TCRdb stores in-frame clones only, minus some. The table lists a few hundred thousand clones, approximately 83% of them singletons. The sequenced sample consisted of peripheral blood. Receptors originate from an older person with COVID-19, enrolled during active disease.

V gene TRBV6-6 combines with J gene TRBJ1-2; possible D gene TRBD1, 6 bases. From germline, CDR1 is MNHNY and CDR2 SVGAGI (reference sequence). CDR3 length equals 15 residues. V lost 2 bases and J lost 8, with 18 bases in between. The DNA for the CDR3 is TGTGCCAGCAGTTACAAGTCTGGGGGCTCAGAAGGCTACACCTTC. Translating gives CASSYKSGGSEGYTF.

The chain carries TRBV6-2 or TRBV6-3 and TRBJ1-2; D uncertain. V was clipped by 2 bases and J by 4 bases, with 11 bases between them. The CDR3 covers 14 residues. Germline values: CDR1 MNHEY, CDR2 SVGEGT. CDR3 sequence reads: CASSYNRRSYGYTF. In DNA form, the CDR3 reads TGTGCCAGCAGTTACAATAGGAGGTCCTATGGCTACACCTTC.

This sequence joins TRBV9 and TRBJ2-7, with a tentative D call TRBD1 (7 bases). Germline CDR1 SGDLS, CDR2 YYNGEE. The CDR3 covers 10 residues. Here the CDR3 reads CGRGLYEQYF. In DNA, the CDR3 is TGTGGGAGGGGGCTCTACGAGCAGTACTTC.

Here the CDR3 reads CASSLAGTGNTEAFF. For the CDR3, the DNA is TGTGCCAGCAGCTTAGCCGGGACAGGGAACACTGAAGCTTTCTTT. This chain joins TRBV7-9 and TRBJ1-1, with 8 bases matching TRBD1. Looked up from germline, CDR1 is SEHNR and CDR2 is FQNEAQ (reference sequence). The ends lost 0 bases at V and 1 base at J; junction bases unmatched: 1. This CDR3 has 15 residues.

The chain has TRBV30 and TRBJ1-1; weak D call: TRBD1 (6 bases). The ends were cut back, 0 bases at V and 3 bases at J, with 8 bases in the middle. CDR3 length: 13 residues. CDR1 GTSNPN and CDR2 SVGIG come from the germline V gene (reference sequence). The CDR3 DNA sequence: TGTGCCTGGAGTGTACAGGGAGACACTGAAGCTTTCTTT. Translated, it gives CAWSVQGDTEAFF. Full variable domain (missing parts from reference TRBV30 and TRBJ1-1): SQTIHQWPATLVQPVGSPLSLECTVEGTSNPNLYWYRQAAGRGLQLLFYSVGIGQISSEVPQNLSASRPQDRQFILSSKKLLLSDSGFYLCAWSVQGDTEAFFGQGTRLTVV.

The J gene is TRBJ1-6, the V gene TRBV28; D may be TRBD1 (5 bases). The V end lost 7 bases, the J end lost 0 bases, and 16 bases lay between the germline ends. This CDR3 contains 17 residues. Looked up from germline, CDR1 is MDHEN and CDR2 is SYDVKM. The CDR3 DNA reads as TGTGCCAGCACCATTATGACAGTTACCTCCTATAATTCACCCCTCCACTTT. Translation gives CASTIMTVTSYNSPLHF.

The V and J genes are TRBV5-4 and TRBJ2-3, with a weak D call TRBD1 (6 bases). The V gene lost 3 bases and the J gene lost 1 base, with 12 bases spanning the gap. The CDR3 has 15 amino acids. The germline V gene encodes CDR1 SGHNT and CDR2 YYREEE (reference sequence). The DNA of the CDR3 is TGTGCCAGCAGCTCGGGACACCGGGGCACAGATACGCAGTATTTT. Protein: CASSSGHRGTDTQYF.

A single count supports this clone. The chain links TRBV7-2 to TRBJ2-5; D is perhaps TRBD2 (6 bases). CDR3 length: 15 residues. From germline, CDR1 is SGHTA and CDR2 FQGNSA. Trimming stripped 4 bases from V and 1 base from J, with 13 bases between. The CDR3 DNA follows: TGTGCCAGCAGCTATTTTAGCGGCACCCAAGAGACCCAGTACTTC. Translated: CASSYFSGTQETQYF.

The CDR3, as DNA: TGTGCCACCGACATTGGGACTAGCGGCACAGATACGCAGTATTTT. Encoded protein: CATDIGTSGTDTQYF. The chain combines TRBV10-3 with TRBJ2-3; TRBD2 matches 10 bases. Looked up from germline, CDR1 is ENHRY and CDR2 is SYGVKD. Losses at the gene ends were 10 bases for V and 1 base for J; bases not matched to a gene: 8. The CDR3 totals 15 residues.

The chain combines TRBV7-8 with TRBJ1-3, with D uncertain. V shed 0 bases and J shed 2 bases, with 8 bases lying between them. CDR3 length: 15 amino acids. Germline V CDR1 and CDR2: SGHVS, FQNEAQ. DNA of the CDR3: TGTGCCAGCAGCTTAGCGGTCAGTGCTGGAAACACCATATATTTT. This sequence encodes CASSLAVSAGNTIYF. The complete variable domain, with remaining parts taken from reference TRBV7-8 and TRBJ1-3, reads GAGVSQSPRYKVAKRGQDVALRCDPISGHVSLFWYQQALGQGPEFLTYFQNEAQLDKSGLPSDRFFAERPEGSVSTLKIQRTQQEDSAVYLCASSLAVSAGNTIYFGEGSWLTVV.

The chain combines TRBV19 with TRBJ2-1; 11 bases match TRBD2. The junction had 3 bases not matched to a gene; V was cut back by 2 bases and J by 6 bases. The length of the CDR3 is 15 residues. The germline V gene has CDR1 LNHDA and CDR2 SQIVND (reference sequence). CDR3 sequence (DNA): TGTGCCAGTAGTATAATTACTAGCGGGAGCAATGAGCAGTTCTTC. It translates to CASSIITSGSNEQFF. Looking up the rest from reference TRBV19 and TRBJ2-1 gives the full variable domain: DGGITQSPKYLFRKEGQNVTLSCEQNLNHDAMYWYRQDPGQGLRLIYYSQIVNDFQKGDIAEGYSVSREKKESFPLTVTSAQKNPTAFYLCASSIITSGSNEQFFGPGTRLTVL.

The CDR3 is CASSFVTRLETQYF. DNA of the CDR3: TGTGCCAGCAGTTTTGTGACTAGGTTAGAGACCCAGTACTTC. The V and J genes are TRBV27 and TRBJ2-5; tentatively, D is TRBD2 (6 bases). The CDR3 covers 14 residues. V shed 3 bases and J shed 4 bases, with 12 bases lying between them. The V gene's germline CDR1 is MNHEY and CDR2 SMNVEV (reference sequence).

The rearrangement links TRBV2 to TRBJ1-2; a weak D match, TRBD1 (6 bases). Germline V gene lookup returns CDR1 SNHLY and CDR2 FYNNEI. The CDR3 contains 12 residues. Deletions cut 9 bases from V and 2 bases from J, with 10 bases between. The CDR3 region is CARGTFNYGYTF. The CDR3 nucleotides read TGTGCCAGAGGGACATTCAACTATGGCTACACCTTC. The full variable domain, rest sourced from reference TRBV2 and TRBJ1-2, is EPEVTQTPSHQVTQMGQEVILRCVPISNHLYFYWYRQILGQKVEFLVSFYNNEISEKSEIFDDQFSVERPDGSNFTLKIRSTKLEDSAMYFCARGTFNYGYTFGSGTRLTVV.